This T cell receptor (beta chain) appears in the sequencing data of a study of blood T cell repertoires in COVID-19 (dated by TCRdb to 2020 to 2021). About the study as a whole: Samples from collaborators originated in the United States, Italy and Spain and spanned both the acute and convalescent phases of COVID-19. The prospective study material was composed of cDNA or gDNA derived from T cells, B-cell-depleted T cells, or PBMCs. The dataset comprised deeply sampled blood TCRbeta repertoires from subjects exposed to, actively infected with, or recovered from COVID-19. The repertoires were released in a freely available public database intended as a resource for research on the immune response to SARS-CoV-2. Samples were obtained from the ongoing ImmuneRACE study (first 160 participants) and from 1,254 subjects provided by 6 global collaborators. Sample metadata almost always included a de-identified subject ID, COVID-19 status, age in years and sex. Where HLA class I and class II types were available, the types were taken from metadata supplied by the sample provider, not from assay-based typing. On the study overall, not on this receptor specifically: How much clinical and demographic metadata was included differed by source and by participant, and the metadata was provided uncurated.

Participants in the prospective study were aged roughly 18 to 100 years, lived in 24 United States geographic areas, and enrolled through a virtual design. In the prospective study, cohorts were assigned on the basis of participant-reported clinical history obtained from a screening survey and a study questionnaire. Recovered participants in ImmuneRACE Cohort 3 were defined as having two consecutive negative NP/OP PCR tests, clearance from a healthcare professional, or resolution of symptoms. In the prospective study, whole blood, serum and a nasopharyngeal or oropharyngeal swab were collected from each participant by mobile phlebotomists. Additional blood draws and questionnaires over an approximately 2-month period could optionally be provided by prospective study participants. Before DNA extraction, blood samples from the prospective study were shipped at room temperature or frozen. In regard to this clone: The antigen this receptor binds is unknown. The input lacks base qualities; no much larger clone sits a single base away.

TCRbeta CDR3 regions were amplified from genomic DNA using the immunoSEQ Assay, a bias-controlled multiplex PCR. On the study's bioinformatics: The number of nucleated cells in each sample was estimated from the amplification of reference gene primers within the assay. To quantify the absolute abundance of each unique TCRbeta CDR3 rearrangement, sequence reads were collapsed and filtered. For each sample, productive Simpson clonality was calculated as the square root of Simpson's diversity index over productive rearrangements. This immuneACCESS table, as held by TCRdb, lists in-frame sequences with V and J called but not all clones. Of the missing ones, under half trace to an unresolved V gene in checked studies; the others have no known cause. The V and J calls and clone size come from that table; D and trimming were worked out from the DNA. The sample table shows roughly 150,000 clones, and 80% to 90% are seen once. Less than 4.5% of the sample rests with the top ten.

Via the germline V gene, CDR1 is SGHRS and CDR2 YFSETQ. V ends up 0 bases short and J 5 bases short, with an unmatched junction base count of 8. The CDR3 contains 16 residues, cysteine and phenylalanine counted. Of all the DNA, just the CDR3 is kept, 48 bases in frame from base 1. Sequenced: PBMCs or T cells enriched from blood (not recorded which). The sequence came from a man in his fifties or sixties who had recovered from COVID-19. This receptor chain uses TRBV5-1 and TRBJ2-5, with 9 middle bases fitting TRBD2. The CDR3 has the sequence CASSLEGSGGPETQYF. In nucleotide form, the sequence is TGCGCCAGCAGCTTGGAAGGTAGCGGGGGACCCGAGACCCAGTACTTC. Where the CDR3 stops, the reference TRBV5-1 and TRBJ2-5 genes take over; the full variable domain is KAGVTQTPRYLIKTRGQQVTLSCSPISGHRSVSWYQQTPGQGLQFLFEYFSETQRNKGNFPGRFSGRQFSNSRSEMNVSTLELGDSALYLCASSLEGSGGPETQYFGPGTRLLVL.